Each of the 32 T cell receptor beta chains below was sequenced from the same sample in a study of regulatory T cells in long-lasting Graves disease. Arm-PCR with iRepertoire HTBI primers amplified the CDR3 regions for these TCR beta libraries. TCRdb re-derived calls from the multiplex PCR reads in MiXCR, one entry per CDR3 protein. Among almost 450,000 distinct CDR3 sequences listed, about 17% were seen once. Time point noted: newly diagnosed GD, antithyroid drugs for less than 3 months. TCR sequences were obtained from RNA taken from PBMCs. This same sample was also taken into another study, of T cells in Graves' hyperthyroidism and ophthalmopathy.

Sequences were derived from peripheral blood mononuclear cells (PBMCs), sampled at new diagnosis, from a patient treated with antithyroid drugs. These receptors all stem from a woman in her thirties with Graves disease.

V usage is TRBV10-3 and J usage is TRBJ2-1; D remains ambiguous. Per the germline V gene, CDR1 is ENHRY and CDR2 is SYGVKD. The CDR3 extends over 13 amino acids. The germline V and J ends were trimmed by 3 bases and 9 bases, with 12 bases remaining between them. CDR3 DNA: TGTGCCATCAGTGAAGTTAGGACGGCTGAGCAGTTCTTC. Amino acid sequence: CAISEVRTAEQFF.

As to this clonotype: It may be a read error: a sequence one base away is much more abundant. The rearrangement links TRBV7-9 to TRBJ1-5; D remains ambiguous. The CDR3 runs 15 residues. The germline CDR1 and CDR2 sequences are SEHNR and FQNEAQ (reference sequence). The DNA for the CDR3 is TGTGTCAGCAGCTCCTCGGGTCGAGTCGGTCAGCCCCAGCATTTT. This encodes CVSSSSGRVGQPQHF.

This clonotype was observed many times. The chain has TRBV7-8 and TRBJ2-6, with no clear D. Germline V lookup: CDR1 SGHVS, CDR2 FQNEAQ. CDR3 size: 13 residues. Trimming pared 2 bases from V and 6 bases from J, leaving 5 bases between. The CDR3: CASSLLVANVLTF. The CDR3 bases are TGTGCCAGCAGCTTATTAGTGGCCAACGTCCTGACTTTC.

This clonotype was detected many times. The chain uses TRBV10-3 and TRBJ2-7, with D perhaps matching TRBD1 or TRBD2 (5 bases each). V dropped 0 bases and J dropped 3 bases, with 12 bases sitting between them. Germline CDR1 and CDR2: ENHRY and SYGVKD. CDR3 length: 15 residues. The CDR3 sequence: CAISESVGTSYEQYF. The CDR3 region has the DNA TGTGCCATCAGTGAGTCTGTAGGGACCAGCTACGAGCAGTACTTC.

In this sample, this clonotype turned up many times. This chain connects TRBV12-3 or TRBV12-4 to TRBJ1-1; D gene ambiguous. Trimming left V 3 bases short and J 1 base short, with 9 bases between. The CDR3 has 14 residues. The CDR3 DNA follows: TGTGCCAGCAGTTTTGGCCGGGCGAACACTGAAGCTTTCTTT. Its protein product is CASSFGRANTEAFF.

This clonotype was seen ten or more times. The V and J genes are TRBV15 and TRBJ1-6; no reliable D call. V gave up 0 bases and J gave up 8 bases, with 11 bases separating them. The germline V gene has CDR1 LNHNV and CDR2 YYDKDF (reference sequence). There are 15 residues in the CDR3. The CDR3 region has the DNA TGTGCCACCAGCAGAGATGCAAACGTCGATTCACCCCTCCACTTT. Translating it yields CATSRDANVDSPLHF.

The chain carries TRBV9 and TRBJ2-2; D is ambiguous. Per germline, CDR1 SGDLS and CDR2 YYNGEE. Trimming pared 9 bases from V and 3 bases from J, leaving 9 bases between. The CDR3 is made up of 12 amino acids. CDR3 sequence reads: CATLSDTGELFF. DNA of the CDR3: TGTGCCACCCTCAGCGACACCGGGGAGCTGTTTTTT.

This clonotype was recorded many times. This chain links TRBV12-3 or TRBV12-4 with TRBJ1-3, with TRBD1 identical over 7 bases. CDR3 length: 19 amino acids. Trimming took 6 bases from V and 1 from J; bases not matched to a gene: 18. CDR3 sequence reads: CASRPYPLTGRESGNTIYF. CDR3 coding DNA: TGTGCCAGCAGACCTTATCCCCTGACAGGGAGAGAATCTGGAAACACCATATATTTT.

This clonotype was counted ten times or more. The chain links TRBV3-1 to TRBJ2-7, with unresolved D. The CDR3 consists of 12 residues. V was trimmed by 3 bases and J by 3 bases, leaving 6 bases between them. From germline, CDR1 is LGHDT and CDR2 YNNKEL (reference sequence). The CDR3 nucleotides read TGTGCCAGCAGCCACGGATTCTACGAGCAGTACTTC. This translates into CASSHGFYEQYF.

The V and J genes are TRBV11-3 and TRBJ2-1; 12 nucleotides match TRBD2. The CDR3 is 20 amino acids. The trim removed 5 bases at V and 3 bases at J, leaving 17 bases unmatched. CDR1 SGHNT and CDR2 YENEEA come from the germline V gene. The CDR3 region is CASSLGGGLAGLALYNEQFF. The CDR3 DNA is TGTGCCAGCAGCCTAGGGGGGGGACTAGCGGGCCTTGCTCTCTACAATGAGCAGTTCTTC.

This clonotype was counted between two and nine times. The chain couples TRBV20-1 to TRBJ2-3; tentatively, D is TRBD1 (6 bases). The CDR3 runs 14 residues. V lost 2 bases to trimming and J lost 4 bases, with 13 bases between them. Germline V CDR1 and CDR2: DFQATT, SNEGSKA (reference sequence). In DNA form, the CDR3 reads TGCAGTGCTAGACAACCTGGGGGCCCAGATACGCAGTATTTT. Amino acids: CSARQPGGPDTQYF.

The chain has TRBV30 and TRBJ2-1; maybe TRBD1 (6 bases). The CDR3 spans 14 residues. The V end was cut by 0 bases, the J end by 9 bases, with 15 bases between. Germline CDR1 and CDR2: GTSNPN and SVGIG (reference sequence). The CDR3 DNA follows: TGTGCCTGGAGTGTCGGCCAGGGGCAAGGTGAGCAGTTCTTC. The encoded protein is CAWSVGQGQGEQFF. The whole variable domain, filled in from reference TRBV30 and TRBJ2-1, reads SQTIHQWPATLVQPVGSPLSLECTVEGTSNPNLYWYRQAAGRGLQLLFYSVGIGQISSEVPQNLSASRPQDRQFILSSKKLLLSDSGFYLCAWSVGQGQGEQFFGPGTRLTVL.

In its sample, this clonotype was seen many times. The rearrangement uses TRBV14 and TRBJ2-1; D unresolved. Per germline, CDR1 SGHDN and CDR2 FVKESK. This CDR3 is built from 12 residues. V lost 4 bases, J lost 9 bases, and 10 bases lay in between. The CDR3, as DNA: TGTGCCAGCAGCCCCTCCGCGGCTGAGCAGTTCTTC. This sequence encodes CASSPSAAEQFF. Based on the CDR3 plus reference TRBV14 and TRBJ2-1, the full variable domain is EAGVTQFPSHSVIEKGQTVTLRCDPISGHDNLYWYRRVMGKEIKFLLHFVKESKQDESGMPNNRFLAERTGGTYSTLKVQPAELEDSGVYFCASSPSAAEQFFGPGTRLTVL.

The chain has TRBV20-1 and TRBJ2-1, with 14 bases identical to TRBD2. CDR3 length equals 15 residues. Germline assignment: CDR1 DFQATT and CDR2 SNEGSKA (reference sequence). Losses at the gene ends were 5 bases for V and 7 bases for J; bases not matched to a gene: 7. The CDR3 protein is CSAQTSGRARNEQFF. Here the CDR3 DNA reads TGCAGTGCTCAGACTAGCGGGAGGGCCCGGAATGAGCAGTTCTTC.

Details on this clonotype: This may come from a read error, since a much larger clone is one base off. This chain links TRBV28 with TRBJ2-1; D unresolved. Looked up from germline, CDR1 is MDHEN and CDR2 is SYDVKM. The CDR3 is 15 residues long. CDR3 nucleotide sequence: TGTGCCAGCAGTTTTTCAGGTTACCCAGACAATGAGCAGTCCTTC. Amino acid sequence: CASSFSGYPDNEQSF.

The chain joins TRBV20-1 to TRBJ2-1; 10 bases match TRBD2. V dropped 0 bases and J dropped 1; count of bases not matched to a gene: 3. CDR3 length: 16 amino acids. Germline V CDR1 and CDR2: DFQATT, SNEGSKA (reference sequence). CDR3 loop: CSARDQLAGSYNEQFF. CDR3 nucleotides: TGCAGTGCTAGAGATCAACTAGCGGGATCCTACAATGAGCAGTTCTTC.

A few counts support this clonotype. V and J are TRBV12-3 or TRBV12-4 and TRBJ2-1; 11 bases line up with TRBD2. This CDR3 spans 16 amino acids. Germline trimming cut 6 bases from V and 3 bases from J; bases unmatched to any gene: 7. The CDR3 protein is CASSQTSGSYYNEQFF. DNA for the CDR3: TGTGCCAGCAGCCAAACTAGCGGGAGTTACTACAATGAGCAGTTCTTC.

V and J are TRBV19 and TRBJ2-3; 8 nucleotides line up with TRBD2. Per germline, CDR1 LNHDA and CDR2 SQIVND (reference sequence). CDR3 length: 16 residues. Unmatched junction bases numbered 6, after V lost 2 bases and J lost 2 bases. CDR3: CASSIPGRATTDTQYF. CDR3 bases: TGTGCCAGTAGTATACCCGGGAGGGCAACCACAGATACGCAGTATTTT. Complete variable domain (other parts from reference TRBV19 and TRBJ2-3): DGGITQSPKYLFRKEGQNVTLSCEQNLNHDAMYWYRQDPGQGLRLIYYSQIVNDFQKGDIAEGYSVSREKKESFPLTVTSAQKNPTAFYLCASSIPGRATTDTQYFGPGTRLTVL.

This sequence joins TRBV2 and TRBJ1-1; D not resolved. The CDR3 sequence is 15 residues long. Germline CDR1 reads SNHLY; CDR2 reads FYNNEI. Trimming cost V 2 bases and J 5 bases, with 15 bases left between them. The DNA of the CDR3 is TGTGCCAGCAGTGAAATGGATTCCAACAGAACTGAAGCTTTCTTT. This codes for CASSEMDSNRTEAFF.

This clonotype was picked up many times. The chain links TRBV27 to TRBJ2-3; D tentatively fits TRBD1 or TRBD2 (5 bases each). CDR3 length equals 15 residues. Deletions cut 6 bases from V and 0 bases from J, with 13 bases between. CDR1 and CDR2 (germline): MNHEY, SMNVEV (reference sequence). CDR3 DNA sequence: TGTGCCAGCAGATCCTTGGGACCTAGCACAGATACGCAGTATTTT. It codes for CASRSLGPSTDTQYF.

This clonotype appeared many times. The gene calls are TRBV20-1 and TRBJ2-3; unclear D gene. V shed 2 bases and J shed 4 bases, with 13 bases lying between them. This CDR3 is built from 14 residues. Germline loops: CDR1 DFQATT, CDR2 SNEGSKA (reference sequence). CDR3 in amino acids: CSARYSREPDTQYF. Here the CDR3 DNA reads TGCAGTGCTAGATACAGTAGAGAACCAGATACGCAGTATTTT.

Many counts were recorded for this clonotype. V usage is TRBV5-5 and J usage is TRBJ1-5; a possible D gene is TRBD1 (5 bases). Germline V gene data show CDR1 as SGHKS and CDR2 as YYEKEE (reference sequence). This CDR3 spans 15 amino acids. V was cut by 2 bases and J by 2 bases, with 11 bases left in between. CDR3 protein: CASSFRDRGNQPQHF. In DNA form, the CDR3 reads TGTGCCAGCAGCTTTCGTGACAGAGGCAATCAGCCCCAGCATTTT.

This clonotype came up many times. One end of the junction fails to match germline, which may point to a read error. The chain's CDR3 is CASTPGTSGILNTGELFF. CDR3 DNA sequence: TGTGCCAGCACCCCCGGGACTAGCGGGATCTTGAACACCGGGGAACTGTTTTTT. The chain employs TRBV6-1 and TRBJ2-2, with 13 bases aligning to TRBD2. From germline, CDR1 is MNHNS and CDR2 SASEGT. This CDR3 is 18 amino acids long.

This clonotype was observed a handful of times. V and J are TRBV20-1 and TRBJ2-7; 8 nucleotides agree with TRBD2. The germline V gene encodes CDR1 DFQATT and CDR2 SNEGSKA (reference sequence). Trimming at V came to 6 bases and at J to 3 bases, leaving 10 bases not matched to a gene. This CDR3 has 14 amino acids. CDR3 protein: CSATGLAADYEQYF. The CDR3 coding sequence is TGCAGTGCCACCGGACTAGCTGCCGACTACGAGCAGTACTTC.

This clonotype was picked up many times. The CDR3 DNA follows: TGTGCCAGCAGTTTCCAGATCCGGGAGCAGTACTTC. This gives the protein CASSFQIREQYF. The gene calls are TRBV12-3 or TRBV12-4 and TRBJ2-3; D is unresolved. The J call may be incorrect, as the DNA end agrees better with TRBJ2-7. This CDR3 comprises 12 residues.

This chain connects TRBV19 to TRBJ2-5; D may match TRBD1 or TRBD2 (5 bases each). This CDR3 spans 15 amino acids. CDR1 and CDR2 from the germline V gene are LNHDA and SQIVND (reference sequence). Trimming removed 6 bases at V and 3 bases at J, with 17 bases between. The CDR3 spells CASSPLTLGEETQYF. Here the CDR3 DNA reads TGTGCCAGTAGCCCGTTAACCCTGGGGGAAGAGACCCAGTACTTC.

This clonotype was seen just once. This sequence joins TRBV7-2 and TRBJ2-1, with 9 bases aligning to TRBD2. The CDR3 contains 16 residues. After removal of 4 bases from V and 5 bases from J, the junction contained 9 bases not matched to a gene. The V gene's germline CDR1 is SGHTA and CDR2 FQGNSA. CDR3 amino acids: CASSSLGLALDNEQFF. CDR3 in DNA: TGTGCCAGCAGCTCTTTGGGACTAGCTTTAGACAATGAGCAGTTCTTC.

This clonotype was recorded many times. The V gene is TRBV29-1, the J gene TRBJ2-1; no clear D. Trimming removed 7 bases at V and 0 bases at J, with 16 bases between. CDR1 is SQVTM, CDR2 ANQGSEA, per germline. This CDR3 is built from 15 residues. The CDR3 DNA is TGCAGCGCCCGCTCCTTCTCTAGCTCCTACAATGAGCAGTTCTTC. Protein product: CSARSFSSSYNEQFF.

In this sample, this clonotype turned up many times. A read error may account for a junction end that differs from germline. This sequence joins TRBV11-3 and TRBJ2-1, with TRBD2 matching 12 bases. The CDR3 loop spans 15 amino acids. The V gene's germline CDR1 is SGHNT and CDR2 YENEEA. The CDR3: CASSSTKTSGRPKGF. CDR3 in DNA: TGTGCCAGCAGCTCCACAAAAACTAGCGGGAGGCCCAAGGGGTTC.

This clonotype appeared many times. V gene TRBV7-2 combines with J gene TRBJ2-7; 8 bases match TRBD1. The V and J ends lost 5 bases and 1 base, in that order; junction bases with no gene match: 7. The CDR3 consists of 15 residues. Germline lookup yields CDR1 SGHTA and CDR2 FQGNSA. CDR3 sequence: CASSNTGGRSYEQYF. The DNA of the CDR3 is TGTGCCAGCAGCAACACAGGGGGGAGGTCCTACGAGCAGTACTTC. Full variable domain (remainder filled in from reference TRBV7-2 and TRBJ2-7): GAGVSQSPSNKVTEKGKDVELRCDPISGHTALYWYRQSLGQGLEFLIYFQGNSAPDKSGLPSDRFSAERTGGSVSTLTIQRTQQEDSAVYLCASSNTGGRSYEQYFGPGTRLTVT.

In its sample, this clonotype was seen many times. The rearrangement uses TRBV6-1 and TRBJ1-1, with TRBD1 matching 7 bases. CDR1 is MNHNS and CDR2 is SASEGT in the germline V gene. This CDR3 contains 14 residues. The V and J ends lost 5 bases and 6 bases, in that order; junction bases with no gene match: 9. In nucleotides, the CDR3 is TGTGCCAGCAGTCGCGGACAGGCTCCCCCTGAAGCTTTCTTT. This sequence encodes CASSRGQAPPEAFF.

Comments on this clonotype: With a much larger clone just one base away, this may be a read error. The genes are TRBV3-1 and TRBJ2-2, with D perhaps TRBD1 or TRBD2 (5 bases each). The CDR3 sequence is 16 residues long. V lost 3 bases and J 6 bases, leaving 17 bases between the germline ends. Germline CDR1 is LGHDT and CDR2 is YNNKEL (reference sequence). CDR3 nucleotide sequence: TGTGCCAGCAGCCATCTTGGGAGAAGCAGGGCCGGGGAGCTGTTTTTT. It translates to CASSHLGRSRAGELFF.